Following are 21 T cell receptor beta chains from one sample sequenced in a study of PD-1 blockade in mismatch repair-deficient tumors. Data came from immunoSEQ multiplex PCR; TCRdb stores just in-frame clones and leaves some out. The sample includes about 22,000 clones, approximately 84% of them seen just once. The sample was peripheral blood, taken 2 weeks after starting pembrolizumab. The source is an adult with mismatch repair-deficient cancer.

This rearrangement joins TRBV5-8 to TRBJ2-4; D is unresolved. Germline loops: CDR1 SGHTS, CDR2 YDEGEE. The CDR3 sequence is 12 residues long. The V gene lost 7 bases and the J gene lost 0 bases, with 5 bases spanning the gap. CDR3 in amino acids: CASELAKNIQYF. CDR3 DNA sequence: TGTGCCAGCGAGCTAGCCAAAAACATTCAGTACTTC.

V usage is TRBV5-6 and J usage is TRBJ1-5; D remains unclear. CDR3 length: 13 amino acids. The germline V and J ends were trimmed by 0 bases and 4 bases, with 5 bases remaining between them. The germline gives CDR1 SGHDT, CDR2 YYEEEE. In DNA, the CDR3 is TGTGCCAGCAGCTTGGCGGAAAATCAGCCCCAGCATTTT. Translation gives CASSLAENQPQHF. The entire variable domain, with the rest obtained from reference TRBV5-6 and TRBJ1-5, is as follows: DAGVTQSPTHLIKTRGQQVTLRCSPKSGHDTVSWYQQALGQGPQFIFQYYEEEERQRGNFPDRFSGHQFPNYSSELNVNALLLGDSALYLCASSLAENQPQHFGDGTRLSIL.

As regards this clone: The same CDR3 arises from other DNA sequences in this sample as well. CDR3 DNA: TGTGCCAGTAGCTACGGAACCTACAATGAGCAGTTCTTC. Residues: CASSYGTYNEQFF. This chain uses TRBV19 with TRBJ2-1, with D uncertain. Germline V gene lookup returns CDR1 LNHDA and CDR2 SQIVND (reference sequence). Trimming took 6 bases from V and 2 from J, leaving 8 bases between them. The CDR3 spans 13 residues.

This chain connects TRBV30 to TRBJ2-5, with a possible D match to TRBD2 (6 bases). Germline values: CDR1 GTSNPN, CDR2 SVGIG (reference sequence). Trimming took off 4 bases at V and 5 bases at J, with 14 bases between the two ends. The CDR3 loop spans 13 amino acids. The CDR3: CAWNRRAVETQYF. The CDR3 nucleotides are TGTGCCTGGAACCGGAGGGCCGTGGAGACCCAGTACTTC.

This clone was seen a handful of times. V is TRBV2 and J is TRBJ1-3; D may be TRBD1 (6 bases). V was trimmed by 5 bases and J by 3 bases, leaving 8 bases between them. The CDR3 length is 13 residues. Germline assignment: CDR1 SNHLY and CDR2 FYNNEI. CDR3 sequence: CASSPGVGNTIYF. CDR3 sequence (DNA): TGTGCCAGCAGTCCAGGGGTTGGAAACACCATATATTTT.

The V gene is TRBV5-6, the J gene TRBJ2-2; 11 bases line up with TRBD2. After removal of 0 bases from V and 5 bases from J, the junction contained 6 bases not matched to a gene. The CDR3 contains 17 residues. Germline loops: CDR1 SGHDT, CDR2 YYEEEE. CDR3 in amino acids: CASSLGPGLAVTGELFF. As DNA, the CDR3 is TGTGCCAGCAGCTTGGGACCGGGACTAGCGGTTACCGGGGAGCTGTTTTTT.

The chain carries TRBV4-3 and TRBJ2-1, with D unclear. Trimming removed 2 bases from V and 8 bases from J, with 19 bases in between. Germline CDR1 and CDR2: LGHNA and YSLEER. The CDR3 extends over 16 amino acids. DNA of the CDR3: TGCGCCAGCAGCCAACTCTGGGGAATCCCAAACTATGAGCAGTTCTTC. Protein sequence: CASSQLWGIPNYEQFF.

The chain uses TRBV5-5 and TRBJ1-4, with 7 bases lining up with TRBD1. Germline values: CDR1 SGHKS, CDR2 YYEKEE (reference sequence). V trimming: 4 bases; J trimming: 4 bases; junction bases outside the gene matches: 4. The CDR3 is 14 amino acids. The CDR3, as DNA: TGTGCCAGCAGCCCGGGACAGATTAATGAAAAACTGTTTTTT. It is translated as CASSPGQINEKLFF. Filled out from reference TRBV5-5 and TRBJ1-4, the complete variable domain reads DAGVTQSPTHLIKTRGQQVTLRCSPISGHKSVSWYQQVLGQGPQFIFQYYEKEERGRGNFPDRFSARQFPNYSSELNVNALLLGDSALYLCASSPGQINEKLFFGSGTQLSVL.

J is TRBJ1-5 and V is TRBV21-1. TRBV21-1 is tagged as a pseudogene. CDR3 length: 14 amino acids. CDR3 nucleotides: TGTGCCAGCAGCAATAGAGTACTTATTCAGCCCCAGCATTTT. Translated, it gives CASSNRVLIQPQHF.

With regard to this clone: Other nucleotide sequences in the sample specify the same CDR3. The chain couples TRBV12-5 to TRBJ2-5, with 7 bases fitting TRBD2. The CDR3 is 15 residues long. Germline loops: CDR1 LGHNT, CDR2 FRNRAP. J was trimmed by 2 bases and V by 6 bases; bases with no gene match: 9. The CDR3 nucleotides read TGTGCTAGTGGCTTGTCAAGGGGAGGGCAAGAGACCCAGTACTTC. Translation: CASGLSRGGQETQYF.

V and J are TRBV5-1 and TRBJ2-5, with 10 bases lining up with TRBD1. The CDR3 runs to 14 residues. Germline V gene lookup returns CDR1 SGHRS and CDR2 YFSETQ. V gave up 1 base and J gave up 4 bases; unmatched junction bases: 1. The CDR3 loop reads CASSLWTGGETQYF. For the CDR3, the DNA is TGCGCCAGCAGCTTGTGGACAGGGGGAGAGACCCAGTACTTC.

The rearrangement links TRBV23-1 to TRBJ1-3; D unresolved. TRBV23-1 is given ORF status, its function remaining uncertain. With 6 bases removed from V and 2 bases from J, the gap between germline ends came to 20 bases. The CDR3 is made up of 17 amino acids. The CDR3 protein is CASSPESVVGTGNTIYF. Written as DNA, the CDR3 is TGCGCCAGCAGCCCAGAGTCGGTAGTGGGGACTGGAAACACCATATATTTT.

Comments on this clone: At one of its ends the junction is not consistent with the germline gene, which may arise from a read error. The chain links TRBV27 to TRBJ2-3; maybe TRBD2 (6 bases). Germline lookup yields CDR1 MNHEY and CDR2 SMNVEV (reference sequence). The CDR3 contains 13 residues. The CDR3 DNA reads TGTGCCAGCATGGGGGGTAACTCAGATACGCAGTACTTT. This encodes CASMGGNSDTQYF.

The chain links TRBV13 to TRBJ2-3, with D unresolved. Germline V lookup: CDR1 PRHDT, CDR2 FYEKMQ (reference sequence). Trimming cost V 3 bases and J 0 bases, with 10 bases left between them. The CDR3 has 15 residues. The CDR3 DNA is TGTGCCAGCAGCTTGGCGGAGTCTAGCACAGATACGCAGTATTTT. Its translation is CASSLAESSTDTQYF.

This clone appeared once. The chain recombines TRBV5-1 with TRBJ2-1; the match to TRBD2 covers 12 bases. Germline trimming cut 4 bases from V and 4 bases from J; bases unmatched to any gene: 6. The CDR3 sequence is 16 residues long. Germline V gene sequence: CDR1 SGHRS, CDR2 YFSETQ. The CDR3 reads CASSSGLAGPYNEQFF. For the CDR3, the DNA is TGCGCCAGCAGCAGCGGACTAGCGGGACCTTACAATGAGCAGTTCTTC.

This clone has more than one count but fewer than ten. Other DNA sequences in the same sample also yield this CDR3. The chain couples TRBV19 to TRBJ2-7, with 8 nucleotides matching TRBD1. This CDR3 contains 14 residues. Germline CDR1 is LNHDA and CDR2 is SQIVND (reference sequence). V was pared by 5 bases and J by 3 bases, with 6 bases of the junction left unmatched. CDR3 sequence reads: CASSVGQGGYEQYF. CDR3 DNA sequence: TGTGCCAGTAGTGTTGGACAGGGAGGCTACGAGCAGTACTTC. The variable domain in full, with the rest retrieved from reference TRBV19 and TRBJ2-7, is DGGITQSPKYLFRKEGQNVTLSCEQNLNHDAMYWYRQDPGQGLRLIYYSQIVNDFQKGDIAEGYSVSREKKESFPLTVTSAQKNPTAFYLCASSVGQGGYEQYFGPGTRLTVT.

V gene TRBV28 combines with J gene TRBJ2-7; D gene ambiguous. Trimming cost V 4 bases and J 3 bases, with 10 bases left between them. Per the germline V gene, CDR1 is MDHEN and CDR2 is SYDVKM. The CDR3 loop spans 13 amino acids. The CDR3 protein is CASSSPGLYEQYF. Here the CDR3 DNA reads TGTGCCAGCAGTTCTCCCGGGCTCTACGAGCAGTACTTC.

This clone was picked up a small number of times. This chain connects TRBV19 to TRBJ2-7, with TRBD1 identical over 8 bases. Germline V lookup: CDR1 LNHDA, CDR2 SQIVND (reference sequence). The ends lost 5 bases at V and 1 base at J; junction bases unmatched: 13. This CDR3 comprises 17 residues. The DNA for the CDR3 is TGTGCCAGTAGTCCCCCCCGGACAGGGAACCCTTCCTACGAGCAGTACTTC. Translated, it gives CASSPPRTGNPSYEQYF.

Written as DNA, the CDR3 is TGTGCCAGCAGCCACTACCGTGGACTAGCGGGAGGGCCCAGGTACGAGCAGTACTTC. It yields the protein CASSHYRGLAGGPRYEQYF. The rearrangement joins TRBV7-9 to TRBJ2-7; 15 positions agree with TRBD2. With V trimmed by 5 bases and J by 4 bases, 15 bases remained unmatched. The CDR3 is 19 amino acids. The V gene's germline CDR1 is SEHNR and CDR2 FQNEAQ (reference sequence).

CDR3 DNA sequence: TGTGCCAGCAGCCAGGGGACAGGCTACTCCTACGAGCAGTACTTC. This gives the protein CASSQGTGYSYEQYF. The chain employs TRBV14 and TRBJ2-7; 8 bases map to TRBD1. CDR3 length: 15 residues. Germline V gene sequence: CDR1 SGHDN, CDR2 FVKESK. J gave up 0 bases and V 3 bases, and 4 bases lay outside the gene matches.

The chain couples TRBV6-1 to TRBJ2-7; 7 positions agree with TRBD2. V shed 6 bases, J shed 4 bases, and the junction held 3 bases outside the gene matches. Germline lookup yields CDR1 MNHNS and CDR2 SASEGT. This CDR3 has 12 amino acids. The chain's CDR3 is CASRREGYEQYF. CDR3 nucleotide sequence: TGTGCCAGCAGGAGGGAGGGATACGAGCAGTACTTC.